This T cell receptor (beta chain) is drawn from a study of CD8 T cells in ankylosing spondylitis. TCRdb called the 5' RACE reads again in MiXCR, with one record for every CDR3 protein. Here the sample spans under 450,000 distinct CDR3 sequences, roughly 22% being singletons. The length of the CDR3 is 14 residues. Trimming removed 10 bases from V and 9 bases from J, with 22 bases in between. Study results and caveats: There were earlier reports of some motif variants in reactive arthritis synovial fluid and blood.

This clonotype was counted a few times. Antigen: not known. The chain combines TRBV12-3 or TRBV12-4 with TRBJ2-1, with a weak D call TRBD2 (7 bases). The sample comprised blood, either unsorted or a sorted T cell fraction (not recorded which). This TCR was recovered from a male donor with ankylosing spondylitis or in good health (not recorded which). The CDR3 DNA reads as TGTGCCACTTCTGGCCAGCCGGGGGGCCTTGAGCAGTTCTTC. It specifies CATSGQPGGLEQFF.